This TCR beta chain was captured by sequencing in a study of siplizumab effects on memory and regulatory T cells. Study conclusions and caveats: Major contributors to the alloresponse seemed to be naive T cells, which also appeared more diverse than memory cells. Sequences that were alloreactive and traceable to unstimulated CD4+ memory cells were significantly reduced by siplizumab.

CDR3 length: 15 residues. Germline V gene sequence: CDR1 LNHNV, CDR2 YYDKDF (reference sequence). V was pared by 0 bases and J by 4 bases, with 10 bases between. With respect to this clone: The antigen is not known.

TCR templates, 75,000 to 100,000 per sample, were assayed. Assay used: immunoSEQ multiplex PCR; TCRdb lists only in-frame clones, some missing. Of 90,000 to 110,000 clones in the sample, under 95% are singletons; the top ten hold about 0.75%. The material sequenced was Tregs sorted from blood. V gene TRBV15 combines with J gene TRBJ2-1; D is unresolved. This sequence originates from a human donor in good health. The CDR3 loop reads CATSRDRATYNEQFF. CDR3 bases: TGTGCCACCAGCAGAGATCGGGCCACATACAATGAGCAGTTCTTC.